This T cell receptor beta chain derives from a study of shared clonotypes between healthy human individuals. The sample holds a few counts of this clone. The CDR3 spans 16 residues. V dropped 0 bases and J dropped 2 bases, with 17 bases sitting between them. Germline V gene data show CDR1 as GTSNPN and CDR2 as SVGIG (reference sequence). The donors, healthy adults who were HIV-negative, had experienced no recent acute infections or vaccinations. Once extracted for a subset, genomic DNA was divided evenly among several immunoSEQ plates. This table comes from immunoSEQ multiplex PCR, and its TCRdb copy is limited to in-frame clones, with some not included. The data contain hundreds of thousands of clones, 74% of them singletons.

Source material: memory CD4+ T cells sorted from blood. Subset of the sample: CD45RA-negative fraction. The clonotype was recovered from a woman aged 30 to 39 in good health. The chain recombines TRBV30 with TRBJ2-7; D gene ambiguous. The CDR3 sequence is CAWSVQQTTTTYEQYF. The CDR3 DNA is TGTGCCTGGAGTGTACAACAGACCACTACCACCTACGAGCAGTACTTC.